This T cell receptor beta chain is drawn from a study of T cell responses to AZD1222 COVID-19 vaccine. Study-wide results and limits: Spike as a whole was targeted by vaccine-associated CD4 TCRs, dominant at 160-218 and 743-854.

Here immunoSEQ multiplex PCR was the method, and the copy in TCRdb shows in-frame clones only, minus some. The table has roughly 14,000 clones, around 90% seen once. Trimming removed 5 bases from V and 1 base from J; junction bases left unmatched: 2. The CDR3 length is 15 residues. Looked up from germline, CDR1 is SGHAT and CDR2 is FQNNGV. This clone was recorded only once. Its antigen is unknown. This clonotype was sampled from an adult who received the AZD1222 COVID-19 vaccine. The J gene is TRBJ2-1, the V gene TRBV11-2, with 10 bases fitting TRBD1. Material: peripheral blood, obtained 28 days after the second AZD1222 dose. CDR3 bases: TGTGCCAGCAGCCAGGACAGGGGGTCCTACAATGAGCAGTTCTTC. Residues: CASSQDRGSYNEQFF.